These 5 T cell receptor beta chains originate from one sample sequenced in a study of blood T cell repertoires in COVID-19. This table comes from immunoSEQ multiplex PCR, and its TCRdb copy is limited to in-frame clones, with some not included. The sample records about 210,000 clones, around four fifths being singletons. The sample consisted of peripheral blood. The source is a woman aged 45-59 years with acute or convalescent COVID-19.

The chain employs TRBV28 and TRBJ2-1; TRBD2 aligns across 8 bases. Per germline, CDR1 MDHEN and CDR2 SYDVKM. CDR3 length: 14 residues. The ends lost 6 bases at V and 6 bases at J; junction bases unmatched: 7. The CDR3 sequence is CASSLRGTSNEQFF. CDR3 nucleotides: TGTGCCAGCAGCCTCCGTGGGACTAGCAATGAGCAGTTCTTC.

The chain joins TRBV5-6 to TRBJ2-1; 9 positions match TRBD2. The ends lost 0 bases at V and 8 bases at J; junction bases unmatched: 6. Germline V CDR1 and CDR2: SGHDT, YYEEEE. The CDR3 has 15 amino acids. CDR3 DNA sequence: TGTGCCAGCAGCTTGGAGGCGGGAGGGCCCTATGAGCAGTTCTTC. Its protein is CASSLEAGGPYEQFF.

The rearrangement links TRBV9 to TRBJ1-5; D not certain. Germline-derived CDR1 and CDR2 are SGDLS and YYNGEE. Between the trimmed V and J ends, which lost 0 bases and 6 bases, there was a span of 7 bases. The CDR3 consists of 13 residues. The CDR3 here is CASSVDGSQPQHF. CDR3 DNA: TGTGCCAGCAGCGTAGATGGGAGTCAGCCCCAGCATTTT.

The rearrangement uses TRBV28 and TRBJ2-3; 7 bases align to TRBD2. Looked up from germline, CDR1 is MDHEN and CDR2 is SYDVKM. CDR3 size: 15 residues. The V segment lost 3 bases and the J segment 2 bases; nucleotides outside the gene matches: 5. Here the CDR3 reads CASSFDLADTDTQYF. CDR3 DNA: TGTGCCAGCAGTTTCGACCTAGCGGACACAGATACGCAGTATTTT. The full variable domain, in which reference TRBV28 and TRBJ2-3 provide the parts outside the CDR3, is DVKVTQSSRYLVKRTGEKVFLECVQDMDHENMFWYRQDPGLGLRLIYFSYDVKMKEKGDIPEGYSVSREKKERFSLILESASTNQTSMYLCASSFDLADTDTQYFGPGTRLTVL.

The rearrangement links TRBV18 to TRBJ1-3, with D possibly matching TRBD1 (5 bases). The V end lost 4 bases, the J end lost 4 bases, and 8 bases lay between the germline ends. Germline CDR1 reads KGHSH; CDR2 reads LQKENI. The CDR3 loop spans 13 amino acids. The CDR3 coding sequence is TGTGCCAGCTCACAGGACACAGGAAACACCATATATTTT. It translates to CASSQDTGNTIYF.